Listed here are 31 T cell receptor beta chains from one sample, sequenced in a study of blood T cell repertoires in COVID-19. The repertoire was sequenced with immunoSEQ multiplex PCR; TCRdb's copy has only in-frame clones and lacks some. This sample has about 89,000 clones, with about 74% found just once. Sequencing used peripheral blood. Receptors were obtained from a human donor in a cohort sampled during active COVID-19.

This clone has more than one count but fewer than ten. CDR3 sequence (DNA): TGTGCCAGCAGCTTGGAGGACTGGAACTACAATGAGCAGTTCTTC. Protein product: CASSLEDWNYNEQFF. V usage is TRBV28 and J usage is TRBJ2-1; TRBD2 is a possible D gene (5 bases). CDR3 length equals 15 residues. Germline V gene lookup returns CDR1 MDHEN and CDR2 SYDVKM. The germline V and J ends were trimmed by 6 bases and 3 bases, with 15 bases remaining between them.

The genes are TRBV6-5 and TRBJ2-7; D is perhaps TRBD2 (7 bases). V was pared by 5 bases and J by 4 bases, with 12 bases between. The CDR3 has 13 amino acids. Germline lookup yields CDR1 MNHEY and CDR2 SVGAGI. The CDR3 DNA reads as TGTGCCAGCAGTAGGGGGAGGGGGTACGAGCAGTACTTC. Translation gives CASSRGRGYEQYF.

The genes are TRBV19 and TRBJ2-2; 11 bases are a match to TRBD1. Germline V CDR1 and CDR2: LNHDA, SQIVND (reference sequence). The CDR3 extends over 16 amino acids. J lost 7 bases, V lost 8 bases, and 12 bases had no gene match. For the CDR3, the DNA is TGTGCCAGTTCCGCGTGGACAGGGGGCTTGGTCGGGGAGCTGTTTTTT. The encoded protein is CASSAWTGGLVGELFF.

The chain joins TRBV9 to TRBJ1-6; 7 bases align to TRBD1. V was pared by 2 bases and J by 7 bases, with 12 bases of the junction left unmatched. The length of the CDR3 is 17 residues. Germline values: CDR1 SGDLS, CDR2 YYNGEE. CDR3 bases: TGTGCCAGCAGCGTCCAAATCAGGACAGGCAAAAATTCACCCCTCCACTTT. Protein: CASSVQIRTGKNSPLHF. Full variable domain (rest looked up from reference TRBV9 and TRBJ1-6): DSGVTQTPKHLITATGQRVTLRCSPRSGDLSVYWYQQSLDQGLQFLIQYYNGEERAKGNILERFSAQQFPDLHSELNLSSLELGDSALYFCASSVQIRTGKNSPLHFGNGTRLTVT.

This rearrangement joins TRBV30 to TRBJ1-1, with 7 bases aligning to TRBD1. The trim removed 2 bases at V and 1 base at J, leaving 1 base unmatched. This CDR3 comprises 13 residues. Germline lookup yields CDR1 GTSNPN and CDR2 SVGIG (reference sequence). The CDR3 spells CAWSYRGNTEAFF. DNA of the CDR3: TGTGCCTGGAGTTACAGGGGGAACACTGAAGCTTTCTTT. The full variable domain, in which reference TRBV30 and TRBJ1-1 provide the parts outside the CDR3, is SQTIHQWPATLVQPVGSPLSLECTVEGTSNPNLYWYRQAAGRGLQLLFYSVGIGQISSEVPQNLSASRPQDRQFILSSKKLLLSDSGFYLCAWSYRGNTEAFFGQGTRLTVV.

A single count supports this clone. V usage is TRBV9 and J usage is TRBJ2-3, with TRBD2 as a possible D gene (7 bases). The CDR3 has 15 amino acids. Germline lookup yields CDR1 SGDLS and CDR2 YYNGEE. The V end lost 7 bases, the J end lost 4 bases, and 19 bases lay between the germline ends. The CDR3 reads CASDSGGALADTQYF. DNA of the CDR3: TGTGCCAGCGATAGTGGGGGGGCCTTAGCAGATACGCAGTATTTT.

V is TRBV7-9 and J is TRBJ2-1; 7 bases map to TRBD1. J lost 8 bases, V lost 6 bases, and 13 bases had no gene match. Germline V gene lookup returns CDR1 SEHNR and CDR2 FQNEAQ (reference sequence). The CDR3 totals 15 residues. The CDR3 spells CASSRSLQGPDEQFF. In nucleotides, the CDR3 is TGTGCCAGCAGTAGATCGTTACAGGGGCCGGATGAGCAGTTCTTC.

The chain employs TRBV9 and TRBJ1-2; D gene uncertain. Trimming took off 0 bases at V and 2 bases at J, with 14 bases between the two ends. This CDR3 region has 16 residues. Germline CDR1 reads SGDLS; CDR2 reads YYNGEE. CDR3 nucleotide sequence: TGTGCCAGCAGCGTAGGATGGGGAGGGAGGAACTATGGCTACACCTTC. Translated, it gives CASSVGWGGRNYGYTF.

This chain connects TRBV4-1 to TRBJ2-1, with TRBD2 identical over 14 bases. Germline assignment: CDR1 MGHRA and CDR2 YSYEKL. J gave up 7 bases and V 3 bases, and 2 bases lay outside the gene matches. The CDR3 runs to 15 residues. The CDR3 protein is CASSQTSGRVNEQFF. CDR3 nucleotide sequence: TGCGCCAGCAGCCAGACTAGCGGGAGGGTGAATGAGCAGTTCTTC.

The CDR3 loop is CASSVSPSIYNEQFF. The CDR3 DNA sequence: TGTGCCAGCAGCGTCTCCCCCTCTATATACAATGAGCAGTTCTTC. V gene TRBV9 combines with J gene TRBJ2-1, with no clear D. The germline V gene encodes CDR1 SGDLS and CDR2 YYNGEE. Trimming pared 2 bases from V and 4 bases from J, leaving 13 bases between. The CDR3 extends over 15 amino acids.

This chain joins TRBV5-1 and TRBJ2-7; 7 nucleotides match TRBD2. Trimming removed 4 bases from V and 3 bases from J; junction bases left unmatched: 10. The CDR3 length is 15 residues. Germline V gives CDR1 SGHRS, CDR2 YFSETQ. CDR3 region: CASSPSAGSGYEQYF. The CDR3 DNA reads TGCGCCAGCAGCCCCTCAGCGGGGTCCGGCTACGAGCAGTACTTC.

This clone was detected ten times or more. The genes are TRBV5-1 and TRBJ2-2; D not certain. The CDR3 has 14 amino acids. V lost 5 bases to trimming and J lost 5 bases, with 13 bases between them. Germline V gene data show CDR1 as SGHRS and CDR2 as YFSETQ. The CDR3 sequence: CASRIEPGTGELFF. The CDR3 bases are TGCGCCAGCAGAATCGAGCCAGGTACCGGGGAGCTGTTTTTT.

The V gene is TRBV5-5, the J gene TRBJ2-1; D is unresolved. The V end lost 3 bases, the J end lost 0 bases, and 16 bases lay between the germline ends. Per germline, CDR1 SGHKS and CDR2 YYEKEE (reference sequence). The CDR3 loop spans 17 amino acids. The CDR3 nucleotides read TGTGCCAGCAGCTATTCAGCCAGAGGCCCCTCCTACAATGAGCAGTTCTTC. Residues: CASSYSARGPSYNEQFF.

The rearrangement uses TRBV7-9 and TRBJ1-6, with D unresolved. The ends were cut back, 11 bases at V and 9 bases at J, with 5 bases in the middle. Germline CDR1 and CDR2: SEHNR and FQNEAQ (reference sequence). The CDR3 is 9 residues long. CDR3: CAVGSPLHF. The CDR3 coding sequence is TGTGCCGTCGGTTCACCCCTCCACTTT.

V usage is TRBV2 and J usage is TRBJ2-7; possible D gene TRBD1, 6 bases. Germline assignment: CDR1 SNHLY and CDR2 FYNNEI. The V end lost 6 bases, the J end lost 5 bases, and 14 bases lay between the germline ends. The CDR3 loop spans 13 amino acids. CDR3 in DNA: TGTGCCAGCAGAGGGGGAGTGGGGGACGAGCAGTACTTC. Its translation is CASRGGVGDEQYF.

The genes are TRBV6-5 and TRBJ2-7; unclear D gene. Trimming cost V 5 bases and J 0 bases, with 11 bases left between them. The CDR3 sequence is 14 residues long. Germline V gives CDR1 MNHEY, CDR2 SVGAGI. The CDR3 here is CASSPTRSSYEQYF. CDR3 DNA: TGTGCCAGCAGTCCCACGAGGAGCTCCTACGAGCAGTACTTC.

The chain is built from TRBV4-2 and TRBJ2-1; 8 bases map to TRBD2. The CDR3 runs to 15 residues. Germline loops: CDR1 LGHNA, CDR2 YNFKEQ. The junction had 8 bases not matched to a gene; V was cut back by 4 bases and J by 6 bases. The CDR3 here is CASSPEAGESNEQFF. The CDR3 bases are TGTGCCAGCAGCCCCGAAGCGGGAGAGTCCAATGAGCAGTTCTTC.

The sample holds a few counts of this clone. The CDR3 reads CASSVSGNSGNTIYF. CDR3 in DNA: TGTGCCAGCAGCGTATCAGGGAATTCTGGAAACACCATATATTTT. V usage is TRBV9 and J usage is TRBJ1-3; TRBD1 is a possible D gene (5 bases). The germline gives CDR1 SGDLS, CDR2 YYNGEE. The CDR3 is 15 amino acids. Trimming removed 1 base at V and 1 base at J, with 9 bases between.

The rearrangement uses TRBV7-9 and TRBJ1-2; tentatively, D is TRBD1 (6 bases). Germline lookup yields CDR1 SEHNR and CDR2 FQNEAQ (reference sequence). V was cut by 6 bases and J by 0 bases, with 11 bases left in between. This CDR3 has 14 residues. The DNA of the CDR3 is TGTGCCAGCAGTAGGACAGAGACTAACTATGGCTACACCTTC. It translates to CASSRTETNYGYTF.

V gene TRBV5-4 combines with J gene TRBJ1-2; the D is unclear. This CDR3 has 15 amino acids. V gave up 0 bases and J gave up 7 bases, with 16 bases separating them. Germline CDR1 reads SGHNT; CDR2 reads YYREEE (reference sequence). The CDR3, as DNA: TGTGCCAGCAGCTTGGACAATACGGTATCGGGTGGCTACACCTTC. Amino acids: CASSLDNTVSGGYTF.

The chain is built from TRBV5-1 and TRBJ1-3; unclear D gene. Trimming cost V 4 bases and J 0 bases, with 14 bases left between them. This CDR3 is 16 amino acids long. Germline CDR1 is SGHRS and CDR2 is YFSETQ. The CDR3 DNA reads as TGCGCCAGCAGCCCGAAGACTGGGTACTCTGGAAACACCATATATTTT. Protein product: CASSPKTGYSGNTIYF. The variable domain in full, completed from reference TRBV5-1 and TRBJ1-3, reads KAGVTQTPRYLIKTRGQQVTLSCSPISGHRSVSWYQQTPGQGLQFLFEYFSETQRNKGNFPGRFSGRQFSNSRSEMNVSTLELGDSALYLCASSPKTGYSGNTIYFGEGSWLTVV.

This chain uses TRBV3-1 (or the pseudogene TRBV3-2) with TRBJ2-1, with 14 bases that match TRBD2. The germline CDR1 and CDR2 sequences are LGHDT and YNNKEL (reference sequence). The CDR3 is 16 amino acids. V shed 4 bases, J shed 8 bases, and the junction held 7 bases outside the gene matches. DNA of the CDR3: TGTGCCAGCAGCCGGGCCGGGACTAGCGGGAGTGATGAGCAGTTCTTC. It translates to CASSRAGTSGSDEQFF.

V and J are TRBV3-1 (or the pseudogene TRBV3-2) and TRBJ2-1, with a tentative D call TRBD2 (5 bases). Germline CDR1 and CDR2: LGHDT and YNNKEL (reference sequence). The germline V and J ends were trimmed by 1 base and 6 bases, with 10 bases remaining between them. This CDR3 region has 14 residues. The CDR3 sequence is CASSQARGRNEQFF. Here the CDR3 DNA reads TGTGCCAGCAGCCAAGCTCGCGGGCGCAATGAGCAGTTCTTC.

Written as DNA, the CDR3 is TGTGCCAGCAGCCAAGATCCCAGCGGGGGCTACAATGAGCAGTTCTTC. Protein: CASSQDPSGGYNEQFF. The rearrangement joins TRBV4-2 to TRBJ2-1; 8 bases match TRBD2. Germline V gene sequence: CDR1 LGHNA, CDR2 YNFKEQ. The CDR3 totals 16 residues. With V trimmed by 0 bases and J by 3 bases, 4 bases remained unmatched.

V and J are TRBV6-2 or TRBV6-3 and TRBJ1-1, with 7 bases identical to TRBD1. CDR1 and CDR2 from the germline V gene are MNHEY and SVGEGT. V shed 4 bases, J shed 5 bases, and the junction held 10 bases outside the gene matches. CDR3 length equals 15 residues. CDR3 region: CASSFGDREETEAFF. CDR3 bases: TGTGCCAGCAGTTTTGGGGACAGAGAGGAAACTGAAGCTTTCTTT.

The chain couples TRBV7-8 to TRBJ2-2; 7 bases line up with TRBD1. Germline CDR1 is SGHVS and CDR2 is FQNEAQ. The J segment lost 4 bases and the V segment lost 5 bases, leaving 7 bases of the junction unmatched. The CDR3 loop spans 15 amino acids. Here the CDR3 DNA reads TGTGCCAGCAGCATCCGGACAGGTAGCACCGGGGAGCTGTTTTTT. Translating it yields CASSIRTGSTGELFF. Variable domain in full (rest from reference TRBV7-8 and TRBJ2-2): GAGVSQSPRYKVAKRGQDVALRCDPISGHVSLFWYQQALGQGPEFLTYFQNEAQLDKSGLPSDRFFAERPEGSVSTLKIQRTQQEDSAVYLCASSIRTGSTGELFFGEGSRLTVL.

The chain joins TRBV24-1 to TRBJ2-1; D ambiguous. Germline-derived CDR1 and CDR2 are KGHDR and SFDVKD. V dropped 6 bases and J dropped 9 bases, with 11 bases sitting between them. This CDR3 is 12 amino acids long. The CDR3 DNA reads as TGTGCCACCAGTTCCCAGATTTTTGAGCAGTTCTTC. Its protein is CATSSQIFEQFF.

The DNA for the CDR3 is TGTGCCAGCAGTTTATCTTGGGAGGCGACAGATACGCAGTATTTT. Translating it yields CASSLSWEATDTQYF. This chain uses TRBV27 with TRBJ2-3; a weak D match, TRBD2 (6 bases). The CDR3 totals 15 residues. The ends were cut back, 0 bases at V and 3 bases at J, with 10 bases in the middle. Germline CDR1 MNHEY, CDR2 SMNVEV (reference sequence).

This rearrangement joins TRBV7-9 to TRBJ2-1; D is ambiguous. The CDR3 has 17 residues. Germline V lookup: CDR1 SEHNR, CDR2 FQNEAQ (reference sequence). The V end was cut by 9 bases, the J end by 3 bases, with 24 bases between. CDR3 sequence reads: CASSPYGSTVIYNEQFF. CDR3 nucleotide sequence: TGTGCCAGTAGCCCATACGGTAGCACGGTAATCTACAATGAGCAGTTCTTC.

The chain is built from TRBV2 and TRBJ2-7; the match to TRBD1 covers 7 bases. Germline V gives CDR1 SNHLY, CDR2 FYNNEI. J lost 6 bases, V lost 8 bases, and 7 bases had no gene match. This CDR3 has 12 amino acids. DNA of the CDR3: TGTGCCAGCCAGGGACAGCACGGCGAGCAGTACTTC. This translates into CASQGQHGEQYF.

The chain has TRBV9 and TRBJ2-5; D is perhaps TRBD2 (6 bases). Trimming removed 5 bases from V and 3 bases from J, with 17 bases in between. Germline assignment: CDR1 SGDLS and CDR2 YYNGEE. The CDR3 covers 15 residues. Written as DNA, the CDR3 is TGTGCCAGCAGTCAGAGGGCCTGGGGGGAAGAGACCCAGTACTTC. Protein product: CASSQRAWGEETQYF.